These 2 T cell receptor beta chains originate from one sample sequenced in a study of control samples from healthy donors and cancer patients. Sequenced by immunoSEQ multiplex PCR; TCRdb stores in-frame clones only, minus some. This sample has more than 5,500 clones, with about 74% found just once. The sequencing sample was made of formalin-fixed, paraffin-embedded tissue. The receptors come from a male donor with melanoma.

This clone was observed a few times. The V call is TRBV5-1, the J call TRBJ1-1; D remains ambiguous. Germline V lookup: CDR1 SGHRS, CDR2 YFSETQ. The CDR3 spans 13 residues. V was pared by 2 bases and J by 7 bases, with 12 bases between. CDR3 DNA: TGCGCCAGCAGCTTACTCTCGGGGATTGAAGCTTTCTTT. Translating gives CASSLLSGIEAFF. Combining the CDR3 with reference TRBV5-1 and TRBJ1-1 gives the whole variable domain KAGVTQTPRYLIKTRGQQVTLSCSPISGHRSVSWYQQTPGQGLQFLFEYFSETQRNKGNFPGRFSGRQFSNSRSEMNVSTLELGDSALYLCASSLLSGIEAFFGQGTRLTVV.

The chain's CDR3 is CASSQTGPNTEAFF. CDR3 bases: TGTGCCAGCAGCCAAACAGGGCCCAACACTGAAGCTTTCTTT. V gene TRBV11-2 combines with J gene TRBJ1-1, with D possibly being TRBD1 (6 bases). Per germline, CDR1 SGHAT and CDR2 FQNNGV. The CDR3 length is 14 residues. The V end lost 5 bases, the J end lost 2 bases, and 12 bases lay between the germline ends.